The 11 T cell receptor beta chains below were found in one sample sequenced in a study of T cell responses to AZD1222 COVID-19 vaccine. The table came from immunoSEQ multiplex PCR; TCRdb's copy has only in-frame clones and leaves some out. Of some 150,000 clones in the sample, roughly 90% were seen once. The specimen was peripheral blood, collected on day 0 of AZD1222 vaccination. Receptors originate from an adult in good health.

V and J are TRBV27 and TRBJ1-5, with no clear D. Trimming took off 4 bases at V and 5 bases at J, with 9 bases between the two ends. The CDR3 is 13 amino acids. Germline V gene sequence: CDR1 MNHEY, CDR2 SMNVEV (reference sequence). The CDR3 DNA is TGTGCCAGCAGTTGGGCCCCCGATCAGCCCCAGCATTTT. It is translated as CASSWAPDQPQHF.

J is TRBJ1-6 and V is TRBV30; maybe TRBD1 (5 bases). The germline V and J ends were trimmed by 2 bases and 8 bases, with 16 bases remaining between them. Per the germline V gene, CDR1 is GTSNPN and CDR2 is SVGIG (reference sequence). CDR3 length equals 15 residues. The CDR3 DNA follows: TGTGCCTGGAGTTATTGGGACCCTGGAGATTCACCCCTCCACTTT. Translated, it gives CAWSYWDPGDSPLHF. Variable domain in full (rest from reference TRBV30 and TRBJ1-6): SQTIHQWPATLVQPVGSPLSLECTVEGTSNPNLYWYRQAAGRGLQLLFYSVGIGQISSEVPQNLSASRPQDRQFILSSKKLLLSDSGFYLCAWSYWDPGDSPLHFGNGTRLTVT.

As to this clone: At one of its ends the junction is not consistent with the germline gene, which may arise from a read error. The chain employs TRBV7-3 and TRBJ2-5; TRBD2 matches 9 bases. CDR1 and CDR2 (germline): SGHTA, FQGTGA. This CDR3 has 17 residues. The CDR3 spells CASSLTGGAGGRETQYF. CDR3 sequence (DNA): TGTGCCAGCAGCCTAACGGGCGGCGCGGGAGGGAGAGAGACCCAGTACTTC. The variable domain in full, completed from reference TRBV7-3 and TRBJ2-5, reads GAGVSQTPSNKVTEKGKYVELRCDPISGHTALYWYRQSLGQGPEFLIYFQGTGAADDSGLPNDRFFAVRPEGSVSTLKIQRTERGDSAVYLCASSLTGGAGGRETQYFGPGTRLLVL.

The chain employs TRBV6-2 or TRBV6-3 and TRBJ1-5; TRBD1 is a possible D gene (5 bases). This CDR3 is built from 16 residues. The V gene lost 7 bases and the J gene lost 0 bases, with 16 bases spanning the gap. Germline CDR1 reads MNHEY; CDR2 reads SVGEGT. The CDR3 nucleotides read TGTGCCAGCACCCCCGACAGCGGTTATAGCAATCAGCCCCAGCATTTT. This codes for CASTPDSGYSNQPQHF.

The chain recombines TRBV5-4 with TRBJ2-1; the match to TRBD2 covers 10 bases. Germline trimming cut 0 bases from V and 0 bases from J; bases unmatched to any gene: 6. The CDR3 extends over 18 amino acids. Germline lookup yields CDR1 SGHNT and CDR2 YYREEE (reference sequence). This chain's CDR3 is CASSLVAGGISSYNEQFF. The CDR3 DNA reads as TGTGCCAGCAGCTTGGTAGCGGGGGGAATCAGCTCCTACAATGAGCAGTTCTTC.

This clone appeared a few times. The chain employs TRBV5-1 and TRBJ1-2; tentative D call: TRBD1 (6 bases). The CDR3 consists of 14 residues. The germline gives CDR1 SGHRS, CDR2 YFSETQ. The V end was cut by 0 bases, the J end by 6 bases, with 12 bases between. The CDR3 DNA is TGCGCCAGCAGCTTGGAAACAGGGTCCGATGGCTACACCTTC. As protein: CASSLETGSDGYTF. Drawing the rest from reference TRBV5-1 and TRBJ1-2, the complete variable domain is KAGVTQTPRYLIKTRGQQVTLSCSPISGHRSVSWYQQTPGQGLQFLFEYFSETQRNKGNFPGRFSGRQFSNSRSEMNVSTLELGDSALYLCASSLETGSDGYTFGSGTRLTVV.

This chain joins TRBV24-1 and TRBJ2-1, with 7 bases matching TRBD1. Germline V CDR1 and CDR2: KGHDR, SFDVKD. The CDR3 length is 17 residues. The trim removed 4 bases at V and 3 bases at J, leaving 11 bases unmatched. In nucleotides, the CDR3 is TGTGCCACCAGTGACTCCTCCGGGACAGTTATCTACAATGAGCAGTTCTTC. This codes for CATSDSSGTVIYNEQFF.

This clone has just one count. The chain has TRBV5-4 and TRBJ1-1; the D gene is possibly TRBD1 (6 bases). The CDR3 extends over 13 amino acids. Germline V CDR1 and CDR2: SGHNT, YYREEE (reference sequence). Trimming shortened V by 6 bases and J by 4 bases, and 13 bases separated the two germline ends. Here the CDR3 reads CASKGGYGTEAFF. In nucleotides, the CDR3 is TGTGCCAGCAAAGGGGGGTACGGCACTGAAGCTTTCTTT.

The CDR3: CASSFLYSSDSYTF. In DNA, the CDR3 is TGTGCCAGCAGTTTTCTCTACAGTTCAGACAGCTACACCTTC. The chain has TRBV28 and TRBJ1-2; D not resolved. This CDR3 has 14 amino acids. CDR1 and CDR2 (germline): MDHEN, SYDVKM. V was cut by 3 bases and J by 9 bases, with 17 bases left in between.

The rearrangement joins TRBV19 to TRBJ1-2, with D uncertain. From germline, CDR1 is LNHDA and CDR2 SQIVND (reference sequence). There are 12 residues in the CDR3. Trimming cost V 4 bases and J 6 bases, with 9 bases left between them. The CDR3 spells CASSTRADGYTF. In DNA form, the CDR3 reads TGTGCCAGTAGTACAAGGGCGGATGGCTACACCTTC.

The V call is TRBV7-8, the J call TRBJ2-1; 7 bases fit TRBD1. Germline V gene data show CDR1 as SGHVS and CDR2 as FQNEAQ. The CDR3 has 21 residues. The trim removed 2 bases at V and 0 bases at J, leaving 19 bases unmatched. The CDR3 coding sequence is TGTGCCAGCAGCTTATTTTGTCCCGGGGACAGAAGCAGTAGCTCCTACAATGAGCAGTTCTTC. This translates into CASSLFCPGDRSSSSYNEQFF.